This is a list of T cell receptor beta chains from one sample in a study of T cells after yellow fever vaccination. Each CDR3 protein gets one entry after TCRdb re-called the 5' RACE reads with MiXCR. The sample records a few hundred thousand distinct CDR3 sequences, over 6.5% being singletons. Material: CD4+ T cells sorted from PBMCs, obtained on the day of the yellow fever booster vaccination. These receptors all come from a man under 40 who received the YFV17D yellow fever vaccine. CDR3s include the opening cysteine and the closing phenylalanine or tryptophan. A D gene is named only where the DNA matches it firmly. The size entry is marked missing in some rows and otherwise reads once, few, many or a size class.

J: TRBJ2-7; V: TRBV4-3; size: few; D: -; CDR3: CASSQDLASEQYF; DNA: TGCGCCAGCAGCCAAGATCTTGCAAGTGAGCAGTACTTC
J: TRBJ2-5; V: TRBV15; size: many; D: -; CDR3: CATSNHRAKNQETQYF; DNA: TGTGCCACCAGCAACCACAGGGCCAAAAACCAAGAGACCCAGTACTTC
J: TRBJ1-3; V: TRBV6-1; size: -; D: -; CDR3: CASTLSPGHSGNTIYF; DNA: TGTGCCAGCACCCTAAGCCCGGGACACTCTGGAAACACCATATATTTT
J: TRBJ2-3; V: TRBV2; size: many; D: -; CDR3: CASSRLTSTDTQYF; DNA: TGTGCCAGCAGTCGGCTAACTAGCACAGATACGCAGTATTTT
J: TRBJ2-7; V: TRBV12-3/TRBV12-4; size: few; D: -; CDR3: CASTRGGRSSYEQYF; DNA: TGTGCCAGCACCCGCGGAGGCAGAAGCTCCTACGAGCAGTACTTC
J: TRBJ2-5; V: TRBV20-1; size: many; D: TRBD1; CDR3: CSAKAGGEETQYF; DNA: TGCAGTGCTAAAGCAGGGGGCGAAGAGACCCAGTACTTC
J: TRBJ2-1; V: TRBV10-3; size: few; D: -; CDR3: CAISQESSYNEQFF; DNA: TGTGCCATCAGTCAAGAGAGCTCCTACAATGAGCAGTTCTTC
J: TRBJ2-1; V: TRBV5-1; size: few; D: -; CDR3: CASNKGYNEQFF; DNA: TGCGCCAGCAACAAGGGTTACAATGAGCAGTTCTTC
J: TRBJ2-1; V: TRBV7-2; size: many; D: TRBD2; CDR3: CASSLGTSGSGEQFF; DNA: TGTGCCAGCAGCCTCGGGACTAGCGGGAGCGGTGAGCAGTTCTTC
J: TRBJ2-7; V: TRBV11-2; size: -; D: TRBD2; CDR3: CASSLVFSSGRAGYEQYF; DNA: TGTGCCAGCAGCTTAGTGTTTTCTAGCGGGAGGGCAGGCTACGAGCAGTACTTC
J: TRBJ2-6; V: TRBV6-2/TRBV6-3; size: -; D: TRBD2; CDR3: CASSQGSSGNGANVLTF; DNA: TGTGCCAGCAGTCAGGGGTCTAGCGGGAATGGGGCCAACGTCCTGACTTTC
J: TRBJ2-7; V: TRBV3-1; size: -; D: -; CDR3: CASSQAGTGTYEQYF; DNA: TGTGCCAGCAGCCAGGCCGGGACTGGGACCTACGAGCAGTACTTC
J: TRBJ2-3; V: TRBV5-1; size: -; D: TRBD1; CDR3: CASSLGDRGSDTQYF; DNA: TGCGCCAGCAGCTTGGGGGACAGGGGATCCGATACGCAGTATTTT
J: TRBJ2-2; V: TRBV5-1; size: few; D: -; CDR3: CASTVAETANTGELFF; DNA: TGCGCCAGCACGGTTGCTGAGACAGCAAACACCGGGGAGCTGTTTTTT
J: TRBJ2-1; V: TRBV28; size: many; D: -; CDR3: CASITGLSYNEQFF; DNA: TGTGCCAGCATAACAGGACTATCCTACAATGAGCAGTTCTTC
J: TRBJ2-7; V: TRBV5-1; size: -; D: -; CDR3: CASSVAEGPYEQYF; DNA: TGCGCCAGCAGCGTGGCGGAAGGGCCCTACGAGCAGTACTTC
J: TRBJ2-7; V: TRBV21-1; size: few; D: -; CDR3: CASSNGRGPSYEQYF; DNA: TGTGCCAGCAGCAATGGAAGGGGGCCTTCCTACGAGCAGTACTTC
J: TRBJ1-2; V: TRBV18; size: many; D: TRBD1; CDR3: CASSPDRVYGYTF; DNA: TGTGCCAGCTCCCCAGACAGGGTTTATGGCTACACCTTC
J: TRBJ2-3; V: TRBV20-1; size: many; D: TRBD2; CDR3: CSASSGGPTDTQYF; DNA: TGCAGTGCTAGCTCGGGAGGCCCCACAGATACGCAGTATTTT
J: TRBJ2-7; V: TRBV11-2; size: many; D: -; CDR3: CASSVGTYYEQYF; DNA: TGTGCCAGCAGCGTCGGGACTTACTACGAGCAGTACTTC
J: TRBJ2-7; V: TRBV3-1; size: -; D: -; CDR3: CASSETWDFAYEQYF; DNA: TGTGCCAGCAGCGAAACATGGGACTTTGCCTACGAGCAGTACTTC
J: TRBJ1-5; V: TRBV20-1; size: -; D: -; CDR3: CSARQYSNQPQHF; DNA: TGCAGTGCTAGACAGTATAGCAATCAGCCCCAGCATTTT
J: TRBJ1-5; V: TRBV5-5; size: many; D: -; CDR3: CASSLAGVGNQPQHF; DNA: TGTGCCAGCAGCTTGGCCGGGGTGGGCAATCAGCCCCAGCATTTT
J: TRBJ2-1; V: TRBV29-1; size: few; D: TRBD2; CDR3: CSVLGLAGRYEQFF; DNA: TGCAGCGTTCTCGGACTAGCGGGAAGGTATGAGCAGTTCTTC
J: TRBJ2-1; V: TRBV23-1; size: -; D: -; CDR3: CASSQSVPYNEQFF; DNA: TGCGCCAGCAGTCAATCGGTCCCCTACAATGAGCAGTTCTTC
J: TRBJ1-1; V: TRBV28; size: few; D: -; CDR3: CASSAELLGAFF; DNA: TGTGCCAGCAGCGCAGAACTTTTGGGAGCTTTCTTT
J: TRBJ1-2; V: TRBV7-2; size: few; D: TRBD1; CDR3: CASSLAGGDSYTF; DNA: TGTGCCAGCAGCTTAGCAGGGGGCGATAGCTACACCTTC
J: TRBJ2-3; V: TRBV30; size: few; D: TRBD2; CDR3: CAWSVGLREVDTQYF; DNA: TGTGCCTGGAGTGTTGGGCTCCGGGAGGTAGATACGCAGTATTTT
J: TRBJ1-4; V: TRBV27; size: -; D: -; CDR3: CASSSNTDPEEKLFF; DNA: TGTGCCAGCAGTTCGAACACGGACCCGGAGGAAAAACTGTTTTTT
J: TRBJ1-4; V: TRBV27; size: many; D: -; CDR3: CASKEAGTNEKLFF; DNA: TGTGCCAGCAAGGAGGCAGGGACTAATGAAAAACTGTTTTTT
J: TRBJ1-2; V: TRBV10-2; size: few; D: -; CDR3: CASRGPAGDGYGYTF; DNA: TGCGCCAGCAGGGGTCCAGCTGGAGACGGCTATGGCTACACCTTC
J: TRBJ2-5; V: TRBV5-1; size: many; D: -; CDR3: CASSLTPRERWETQYF; DNA: TGCGCCAGCAGCTTGACCCCCCGTGAAAGATGGGAGACCCAGTACTTC
J: TRBJ2-3; V: TRBV5-8; size: few; D: -; CDR3: CASSLAGKSTDTQYF; DNA: TGTGCCAGCAGCTTGGCCGGGAAGTCCACAGATACGCAGTATTTT
J: TRBJ2-5; V: TRBV5-4; size: few; D: -; CDR3: CASSVPGAGEETQYF; DNA: TGTGCCAGCAGCGTCCCCGGTGCAGGGGAAGAGACCCAGTACTTC
J: TRBJ1-5; V: TRBV6-1; size: -; D: -; CDR3: CASSESGGRRNQPQHF; DNA: TGTGCCAGCAGTGAGTCCGGGGGGAGAAGGAATCAGCCCCAGCATTTT
J: TRBJ1-1; V: TRBV3-1; size: many; D: -; CDR3: CASSQVRGNTEAFF; DNA: TGTGCCAGCAGCCAGGTCAGGGGAAACACTGAAGCTTTCTTT
J: TRBJ2-2; V: TRBV6-5; size: many; D: -; CDR3: CASSYSRNTGELFF; DNA: TGTGCCAGCAGTTACTCCCGGAACACCGGGGAGCTGTTTTTT
J: TRBJ1-2; V: TRBV10-2; size: few; D: -; CDR3: CASSEARGDGYTF; DNA: TGCGCCAGCAGTGAGGCCAGAGGGGACGGCTACACCTTC
J: TRBJ2-2; V: TRBV3-1; size: -; D: TRBD1; CDR3: CASSKSGSGQGLTGELFF; DNA: TGTGCCAGCAGCAAAAGCGGGTCGGGACAGGGACTCACCGGGGAGCTGTTTTTT
J: TRBJ1-2; V: TRBV5-6; size: -; D: -; CDR3: CASSPDLYYYGYTF; DNA: TGTGCCAGCAGCCCGGACCTCTACTACTATGGCTACACCTTC
J: TRBJ2-2; V: TRBV20-1; size: few; D: -; CDR3: CSASARSTGELFF; DNA: TGCAGTGCCTCTGCCAGGTCCACCGGGGAGCTGTTTTTT
J: TRBJ1-5; V: TRBV27; size: few; D: -; CDR3: CASSLSWGGVSNQPQHF; DNA: TGTGCCAGCAGTTTATCCTGGGGGGGGGTAAGCAATCAGCCCCAGCATTTT
J: TRBJ2-7; V: TRBV19; size: -; D: TRBD1; CDR3: CASSIRRGTGGPYEQYF; DNA: TGTGCCAGTAGTATAAGGCGCGGGACAGGGGGCCCCTACGAGCAGTACTTC
J: TRBJ2-7; V: TRBV14; size: -; D: TRBD2; CDR3: CASSQSIQREAHEQYF; DNA: TGTGCCAGCAGCCAGAGTATCCAGCGGGAGGCCCACGAGCAGTACTTC
J: TRBJ2-1; V: TRBV18; size: many; D: TRBD2; CDR3: CASSPPGGYNEQFF; DNA: TGTGCCAGCTCACCTCCGGGAGGATACAATGAGCAGTTCTTC
J: TRBJ2-7; V: TRBV6-1; size: few; D: TRBD2; CDR3: CASSSPGTSSYEQYF; DNA: TGTGCCAGCAGCAGCCCCGGGACTAGCAGTTACGAGCAGTACTTC
J: TRBJ2-7; V: TRBV3-1; size: few; D: -; CDR3: CASSGGLPEQYF; DNA: TGTGCCAGCAGCGGAGGGCTACCCGAGCAGTACTTC
J: TRBJ2-1; V: TRBV12-3/TRBV12-4; size: few; D: -; CDR3: CASTRTSLMYNEQFF; DNA: TGTGCCAGCACCCGAACTAGCTTAATGTACAATGAGCAGTTCTTC
J: TRBJ2-5; V: TRBV6-1; size: -; D: TRBD2; CDR3: CASSATSGAKETQYF; DNA: TGTGCCAGCAGTGCAACTAGCGGGGCGAAAGAGACCCAGTACTTC
J: TRBJ2-5; V: TRBV6-1; size: few; D: TRBD2; CDR3: CASSTRQGLLAGRETQYF; DNA: TGTGCCAGCAGTACCCGGCAGGGGTTACTAGCGGGAAGAGAGACCCAGTACTTC
J: TRBJ1-1; V: TRBV20-1; size: -; D: TRBD1; CDR3: CSATWDRPKSAEAFF; DNA: TGCAGTGCTACCTGGGACAGGCCCAAAAGCGCTGAAGCTTTCTTT
J: TRBJ2-1; V: TRBV18; size: many; D: TRBD2; CDR3: CASSLGLAEINEQFF; DNA: TGTGCCAGCTCACTAGGACTAGCGGAGATCAATGAGCAGTTCTTC
J: TRBJ2-5; V: TRBV28; size: -; D: -; CDR3: CASSLGIKETQYF; DNA: TGTGCCAGCAGTCTGGGGATTAAAGAGACCCAGTACTTC
J: TRBJ1-4; V: TRBV7-2; size: -; D: -; CDR3: CASSRGGEKLFF; DNA: TGTGCCAGCAGCCGGGGGGGTGAAAAACTGTTTTTT